This T cell receptor beta chain was recovered during a study of regulatory T cells in long-lasting Graves disease. Overall study context: To qualify as persistent, Graves' disease required over 5 years of antithyroid drugs with positive TSH receptor antibodies.

Assembly of TCR beta libraries relied on iRepertoire HTBI primers together with Arm-PCR of CDR3 regions. Original processing notes: The samples yielded approximately 62 TRBV and some 15 TRBJ segments. TCRdb called the multiplex PCR reads again in MiXCR, with one record for every CDR3 protein. TCRdb's processing, not the study's, gives the V and J calls here. The sample lists some 470,000 distinct CDR3 sequences; about 22% were seen once. Time point defined: persistent/refractory GD, antithyroid drugs over 5 years with positive TRAb. Extracted PBMC RNA gave rise to the TCR library. This clonotype has a count of ten or more. Its specificity is unknown. This CDR3 region has 14 residues. Deletions cut 5 bases from V and 6 bases from J, with 17 bases between. Germline-derived CDR1 and CDR2 are SGHVS and FQNEAQ. Study-level results: Persistent disease preferred TRBV28, TRBJ1-2 and TRBJ2-5.

The TCR comes from a female donor with Graves disease. The chain employs TRBV7-8 and TRBJ2-7; D is uncertain. This material consisted of peripheral blood mononuclear cells (PBMCs), taken when the disease was refractory, from a patient treated with antithyroid drugs. The CDR3 is CASSAPGPHREQYF. CDR3 nucleotide sequence: TGTGCCAGCAGCGCCCCCGGGCCCCACCGCGAGCAGTACTTC.